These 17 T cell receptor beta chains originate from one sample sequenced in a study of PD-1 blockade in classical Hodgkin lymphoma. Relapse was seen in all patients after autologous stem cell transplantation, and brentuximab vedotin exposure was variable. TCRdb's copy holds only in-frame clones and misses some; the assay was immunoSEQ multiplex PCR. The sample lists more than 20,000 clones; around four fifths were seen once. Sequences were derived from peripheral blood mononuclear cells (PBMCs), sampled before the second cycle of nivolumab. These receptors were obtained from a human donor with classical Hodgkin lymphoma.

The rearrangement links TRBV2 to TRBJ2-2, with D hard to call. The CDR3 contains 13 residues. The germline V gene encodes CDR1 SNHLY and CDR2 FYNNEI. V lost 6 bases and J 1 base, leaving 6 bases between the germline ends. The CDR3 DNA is TGTGCCAGCAGCCGTGGGAACACCGGGGAGCTGTTTTTT. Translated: CASSRGNTGELFF.

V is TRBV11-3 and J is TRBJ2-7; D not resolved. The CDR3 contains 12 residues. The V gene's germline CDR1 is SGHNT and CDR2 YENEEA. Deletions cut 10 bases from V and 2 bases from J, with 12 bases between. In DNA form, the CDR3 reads TGTGCCACTTCATTCAGTACCTACGAGCAGTACTTC. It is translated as CATSFSTYEQYF. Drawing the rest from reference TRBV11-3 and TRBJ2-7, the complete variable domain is EAGVVQSPRYKIIEKKQPVAFWCNPISGHNTLYWYLQNLGQGPELLIRYENEEAVDDSQLPKDRFSAERLKGVDSTLKIQPAELGDSAVYLCATSFSTYEQYFGPGTRLTVT.

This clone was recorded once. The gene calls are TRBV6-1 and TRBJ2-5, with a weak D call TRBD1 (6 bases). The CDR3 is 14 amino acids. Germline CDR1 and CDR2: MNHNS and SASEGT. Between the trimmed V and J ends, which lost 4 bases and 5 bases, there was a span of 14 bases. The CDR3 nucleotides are TGTGCCAGCAGTGTCACTAGAAGGGGGGAGACCCAGTACTTC. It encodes CASSVTRRGETQYF.

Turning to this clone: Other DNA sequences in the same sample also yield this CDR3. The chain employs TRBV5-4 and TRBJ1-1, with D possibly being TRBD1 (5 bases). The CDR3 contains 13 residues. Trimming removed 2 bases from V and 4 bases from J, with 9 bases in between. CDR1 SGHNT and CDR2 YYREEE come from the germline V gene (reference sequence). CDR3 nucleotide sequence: TGTGCCAGCAGCTTCAACGGGGGCACTGAAGCTTTCTTT. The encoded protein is CASSFNGGTEAFF.

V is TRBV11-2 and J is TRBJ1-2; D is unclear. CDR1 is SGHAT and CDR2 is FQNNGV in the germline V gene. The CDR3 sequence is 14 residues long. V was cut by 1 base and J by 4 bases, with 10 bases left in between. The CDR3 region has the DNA TGTGCCAGCAGCTTAGGCAGCCCCCTCTATGGCTACACCTTC. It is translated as CASSLGSPLYGYTF.

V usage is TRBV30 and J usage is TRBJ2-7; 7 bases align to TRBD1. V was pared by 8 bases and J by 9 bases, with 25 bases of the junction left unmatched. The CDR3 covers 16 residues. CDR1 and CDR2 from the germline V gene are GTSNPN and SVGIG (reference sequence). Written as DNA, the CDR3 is TGTGCCCGCGGAGAGGGACAGCGAAACACCTACTTTGCGCAGTACTTC. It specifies CARGEGQRNTYFAQYF.

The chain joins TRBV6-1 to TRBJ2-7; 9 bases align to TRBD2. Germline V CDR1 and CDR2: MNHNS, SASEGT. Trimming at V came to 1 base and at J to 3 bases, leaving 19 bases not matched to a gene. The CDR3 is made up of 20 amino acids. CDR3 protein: CASSEVYGGSSGGQGYEQYV. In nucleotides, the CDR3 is TGTGCCAGCAGTGAAGTATATGGTGGGTCGAGCGGGGGGCAGGGCTACGAGCAGTACGTC.

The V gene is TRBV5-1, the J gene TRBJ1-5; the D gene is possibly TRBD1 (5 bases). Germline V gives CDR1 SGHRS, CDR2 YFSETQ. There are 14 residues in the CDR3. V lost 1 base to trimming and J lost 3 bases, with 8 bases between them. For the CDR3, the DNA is TGCGCCAGCAGCTTGACAGGTTACAATCAGCCCCAGCATTTT. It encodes CASSLTGYNQPQHF.

In DNA form, the CDR3 reads TGTGCCAGCAGCTTGGGGACAGGGGCCCTTTATGGCTACACCTTC. Protein sequence: CASSLGTGALYGYTF. V is TRBV11-1 and J is TRBJ1-2, with 10 bases identical to TRBD1. Germline CDR1 and CDR2: SGHAT and FQDESV (reference sequence). The V gene end was trimmed by 3 bases and the J gene end by 5 bases; junction bases not matched to a gene: 6. CDR3 length: 15 residues.

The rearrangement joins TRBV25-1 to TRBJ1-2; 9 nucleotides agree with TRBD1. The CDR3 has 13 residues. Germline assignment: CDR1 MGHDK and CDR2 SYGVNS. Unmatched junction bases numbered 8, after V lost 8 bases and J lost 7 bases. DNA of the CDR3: TGTGCCAGCCGTCGGGACAGGGTTTCTGGCTACACCTTC. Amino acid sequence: CASRRDRVSGYTF.

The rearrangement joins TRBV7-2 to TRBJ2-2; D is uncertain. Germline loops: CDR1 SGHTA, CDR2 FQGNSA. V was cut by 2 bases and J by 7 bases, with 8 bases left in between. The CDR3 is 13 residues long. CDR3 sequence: CASSLFTVGELFF. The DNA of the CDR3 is TGTGCCAGCAGCTTATTTACAGTCGGGGAGCTGTTTTTT.

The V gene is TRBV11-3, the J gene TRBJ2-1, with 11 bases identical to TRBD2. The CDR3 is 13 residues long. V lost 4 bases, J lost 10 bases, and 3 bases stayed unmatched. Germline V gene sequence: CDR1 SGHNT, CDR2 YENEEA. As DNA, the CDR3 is TGTGCCAGCAGCTCGGGACTAGCGGACGAGCAGTTCTTC. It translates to CASSSGLADEQFF.

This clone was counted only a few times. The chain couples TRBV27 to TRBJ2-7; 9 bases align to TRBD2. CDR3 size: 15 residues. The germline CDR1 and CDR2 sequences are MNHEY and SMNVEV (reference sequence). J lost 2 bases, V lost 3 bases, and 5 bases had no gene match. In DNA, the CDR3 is TGTGCCAGCAGTTTCTCAGCGGGAGGTGCCTACGAGCAGTACTTC. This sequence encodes CASSFSAGGAYEQYF.

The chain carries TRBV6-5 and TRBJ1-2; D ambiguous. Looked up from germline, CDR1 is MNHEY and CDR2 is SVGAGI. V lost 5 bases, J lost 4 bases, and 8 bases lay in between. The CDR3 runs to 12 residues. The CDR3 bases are TGTGCCAGCAGTGAAAGACTCTATGGCTACACCTTC. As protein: CASSERLYGYTF.

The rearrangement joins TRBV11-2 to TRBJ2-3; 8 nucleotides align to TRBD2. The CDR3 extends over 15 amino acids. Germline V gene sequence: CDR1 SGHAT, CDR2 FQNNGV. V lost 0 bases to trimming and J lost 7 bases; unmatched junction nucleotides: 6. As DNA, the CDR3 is TGTGCCAGCAGCTTAGACGGCGGGAGGTCTAATACGCAGTATTTT. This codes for CASSLDGGRSNTQYF. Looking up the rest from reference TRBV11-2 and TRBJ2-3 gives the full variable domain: EAGVAQSPRYKIIEKRQSVAFWCNPISGHATLYWYQQILGQGPKLLIQFQNNGVVDDSQLPKDRFSAERLKGVDSTLKIQPAKLEDSAVYLCASSLDGGRSNTQYFGPGTRLTVL.

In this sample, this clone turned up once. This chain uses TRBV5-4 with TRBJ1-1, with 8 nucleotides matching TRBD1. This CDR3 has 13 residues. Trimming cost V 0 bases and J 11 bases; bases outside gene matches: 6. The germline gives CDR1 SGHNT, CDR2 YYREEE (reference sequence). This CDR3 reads CASSLEQGGLAFF. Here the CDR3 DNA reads TGTGCCAGCAGCTTGGAACAGGGGGGTTTGGCTTTCTTT.

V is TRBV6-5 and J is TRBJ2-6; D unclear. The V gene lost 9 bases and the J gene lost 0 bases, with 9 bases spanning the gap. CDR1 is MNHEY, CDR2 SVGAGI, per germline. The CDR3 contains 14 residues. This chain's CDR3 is CARVRFSGANVLTF. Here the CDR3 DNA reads TGTGCCAGGGTCAGATTCTCTGGGGCCAACGTCCTGACTTTC.